In this sample, the clone carrying this T cell receptor beta chain turned up a few times. This entry belongs to a study of blood T cells in healthy people across ages. Alongside a J-beta primer mix, a sample-barcoded 5' primer served in a second PCR lasting roughly 6 to 12 cycles. TCRdb redid the calling of the 5' RACE reads with MiXCR, one entry per CDR3 protein. The data hold about 670,000 distinct CDR3 sequences, with 40% to 50% observed a single time. Unmatched junction bases numbered 7, after V lost 1 base and J lost 4 bases. CDR1 is SGHTA, CDR2 FQGNSA, per germline. The CDR3 loop spans 17 amino acids.

The chain links TRBV7-2 to TRBJ2-7, with 13 bases aligning to TRBD2. The sequence was obtained from a man older than 75 in good health. The material sequenced was blood. The CDR3 DNA is TGTGCCAGCAGCTTAGGGACTAGCGGGAGAAGGGGGTACGAGCAGTACTTC. Translating it yields CASSLGTSGRRGYEQYF.